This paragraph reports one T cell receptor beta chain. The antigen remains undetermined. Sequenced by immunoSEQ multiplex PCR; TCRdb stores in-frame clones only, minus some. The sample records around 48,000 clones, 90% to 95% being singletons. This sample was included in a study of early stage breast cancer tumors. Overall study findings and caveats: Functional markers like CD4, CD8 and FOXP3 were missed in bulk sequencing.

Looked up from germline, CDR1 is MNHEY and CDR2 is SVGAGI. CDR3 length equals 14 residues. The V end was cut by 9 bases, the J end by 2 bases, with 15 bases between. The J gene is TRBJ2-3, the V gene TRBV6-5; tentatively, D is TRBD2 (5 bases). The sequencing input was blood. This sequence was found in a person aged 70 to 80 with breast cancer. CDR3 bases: TGTGCCAGTACCTCGTCGGGATCCACAGATACGCAGTATTTT. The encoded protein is CASTSSGSTDTQYF.